This T cell receptor beta chain is drawn from a study of blood T cell repertoires in COVID-19. For the study at large: From the United States, Italy and Spain came samples of acute and convalescent COVID-19.

CDR3 length: 14 amino acids. J gave up 4 bases and V 4 bases, and 5 bases lay outside the gene matches. From germline, CDR1 is KGHSH and CDR2 LQKENI. The assay was immunoSEQ multiplex PCR, and TCRdb's table has in-frame clones only and misses some. The table lists about 170,000 clones, approximately 82% of them singletons, with 3.6% in the top ten. The source of this sequence is a woman aged 50 to 65 in a cohort exposed to, infected with or recovered from COVID-19 (not recorded which). The chain uses TRBV18 and TRBJ2-7, with 9 bases aligning to TRBD1. Source material: PBMCs or T cells enriched from blood (not recorded which). CDR3: CASSQDRGYYEQYF. In DNA, the CDR3 is TGTGCCAGCTCACAAGACAGGGGGTATTACGAGCAGTACTTC.